This T cell receptor (beta chain) was profiled in a study of neoadjuvant anti-PD-1 for oral cavity cancer listed by TCRdb under 2021. Concerning the study at large: Three to four biweekly doses of nivolumab at 3 mg/kg were mostly administered to patients before curative-intent surgical resection. Patients without progression received a fourth nivolumab dose around day 43 and underwent definitive surgical resection on days 50-56. Patients with complete response, partial response or stable disease by RECIST 1.1 were defined as responders, whereas patients with progression were defined as non-responders. The parent correlative cohort included roughly 12 patients, with an approximately 30% response rate. The full study reports these points: The TCR analyses had only a few patients in each response group, and the authors called for validation in larger cohorts. Higher pretreatment blood Treg/Th17 ratios correlated with higher pretreatment blood TCRbeta clonality and lower post-treatment tumor TCRbeta clonality. After neoadjuvant nivolumab, non-responders showed significantly higher T cell clonality (Gini index) in PBMCs than responders did.

PBMC libraries used mostly roughly 500 ng of input genomic DNA for deep sequencing, with six replicates per sample. The immunoSEQ hsTCRbeta kit was used to prepare TCRbeta libraries according to the manufacturer's instructions. The completed libraries were mixed into a single pool at 3 nM, then sequenced with an Illumina NovaSeq 6000 S4 flow cell. As for the authors' bioinformatics: The immunoSEQ Analyzer was used for raw data preprocessing and quality control. The analysis was restricted to productive rearrangements, with each unique CDR3 amino acid sequence defining a clonotype. Repertoire clonality was estimated as the Gini-Simpson index, which was computed with the R package tcR. Gini indices were compared with Student's t test, and associations with tumor size change were assessed by Pearson correlation. This is the immuneACCESS table as TCRdb keeps it, with only in-frame sequences that have V and J called. A part of the clones is gone; compared with another copy, unresolved V genes explain less than half, and the rest is unexplained. Clone size and the V and J calls come from that table; the DNA yielded D and trimming. The sample has 55,000 to 80,000 clones on record, around 83% of them singletons. More than 3% of the sample goes to the ten largest clones.

In light of the paper, this sample's time point label describes: before neoadjuvant nivolumab. None of the patients had received prior systemic or radiation treatment, and all were newly diagnosed with stage II-IVA oral cavity squamous cell carcinoma. The cohort was composed of patients with HPV-negative, locally advanced oral cavity squamous cell carcinoma. No culture maintenance or expansion was done, as the peripheral blood mononuclear cells went straight to analysis. The samples were obtained from a longitudinal correlative study of a single-arm phase II trial testing neoadjuvant nivolumab in oral cavity squamous cell carcinoma. Genomic DNA-based TCRbeta sequencing was performed on subject-matched pre- and post-treatment PBMCs and tumors from three responders and three non-responders. Peripheral blood mononuclear cells were collected before nivolumab treatment and again after treatment, at the time of surgery. Genomic DNA was isolated from PBMCs using the Maxwell RSC DNA from Cells kit.

At the junction V is shortened by 0 bases and J by 7 bases; bases outside the gene matches: 11. Reading from cysteine to phenylalanine, the CDR3 counts 16 amino acids. Kept here is only the CDR3 DNA, which spans 48 bases and is read in frame from base 1. From the germline V gene (reference sequence), CDR1 is LNHNV and CDR2 is YYDKDF. For this clone: Its target antigen remains unknown. One base away there is no much larger clone; base qualities are not given.

In this chain, TRBV15 is recombined with TRBJ1-2; 7 middle bases align to TRBD1. This TCR was recovered from a person aged 40-85 years with oral cavity squamous cell carcinoma. This material consisted of PBMCs, taken before nivolumab (anti-PD-1) treatment. Here is the DNA: TGTGCCACCAGCAGAGATCATCCACCGACAGGGTCTGGCTACACCTTC. Translated, it gives CATSRDHPPTGSGYTF.